A single sample is the source of the 22 T cell receptor beta chains below, sequenced in a study of Ad26.COV2.S vaccination and SARS-CoV-2 variants. Treatment here: around 19 received Ad26.COV2.S at low or high dose, single or two shots; 5 received placebo; per-sample allocation not given. The samples date from day 63 after the first vaccine or placebo injection. Produced via immunoSEQ multiplex PCR; TCRdb's table is partial and in-frame only. Of about 680,000 clones in the sample, roughly 90% were seen once. The sample here was peripheral blood, taken in a trial of Ad26.COV2.S vaccine versus placebo. The receptors here all came from a person aged 18-60 years who received the Ad26.COV2.S COVID-19 vaccine or a placebo.

V is TRBV19 and J is TRBJ1-4, with D possibly being TRBD1 (6 bases). The length of the CDR3 is 15 residues. Trimming removed 4 bases from V and 7 bases from J, with 16 bases in between. Germline V gives CDR1 LNHDA, CDR2 SQIVND (reference sequence). CDR3 residues: CASSTPGGAAEKLFF. As DNA, the CDR3 is TGTGCCAGTAGTACCCCGGGGGGGGCTGCTGAAAAACTGTTTTTT.

The chain has TRBV5-1 and TRBJ1-2; TRBD1 matches 8 bases. V gave up 4 bases and J gave up 7 bases; unmatched junction bases: 15. The CDR3 is 16 amino acids. Germline CDR1 is SGHRS and CDR2 is YFSETQ. For the CDR3, the DNA is TGCGCCAGCAGCCCGCCCCTTCGAGGACAGGGCGTTGGCTACACCTTC. This encodes CASSPPLRGQGVGYTF.

The chain couples TRBV29-1 to TRBJ1-2; D is ambiguous. Deletions cut 2 bases from V and 8 bases from J, with 18 bases between. Germline V gives CDR1 SQVTM, CDR2 ANQGSEA. CDR3 size: 14 residues. CDR3 sequence: CSVESWPDPPGYTF. CDR3 in DNA: TGCAGCGTTGAATCGTGGCCAGACCCCCCCGGCTACACCTTC.

J is TRBJ1-1 and V is TRBV27, with D possibly being TRBD1 (6 bases). Per germline, CDR1 MNHEY and CDR2 SMNVEV (reference sequence). CDR3 length equals 16 residues. The germline V and J ends were trimmed by 1 base and 4 bases, with 16 bases remaining between them. The CDR3 is CASSLYPGAGGTEAFF. The CDR3 DNA sequence: TGTGCCAGCAGTTTATACCCAGGGGCGGGTGGCACTGAAGCTTTCTTT.

The rearrangement joins TRBV5-1 to TRBJ1-6; the D is unclear. Looked up from germline, CDR1 is SGHRS and CDR2 is YFSETQ. This CDR3 region has 15 residues. V lost 0 bases to trimming and J lost 4 bases, with 8 bases between them. For the CDR3, the DNA is TGCGCCAGCAGCTTGGGGACGGGGTATAATTCACCCCTCCACTTT. Translation gives CASSLGTGYNSPLHF.

The chain recombines TRBV25-1 with TRBJ1-4, with no clear D. Between the trimmed V and J ends, which lost 3 bases and 4 bases, there was a span of 9 bases. The CDR3 length is 14 residues. Germline CDR1 and CDR2: MGHDK and SYGVNS. CDR3 sequence: CASSDDGRNEKLFF. The DNA of the CDR3 is TGTGCCAGCAGTGACGACGGCCGTAATGAAAAACTGTTTTTT.

This chain links TRBV5-8 with TRBJ1-1; D ambiguous. This CDR3 spans 13 amino acids. Germline V gives CDR1 SGHTS, CDR2 YDEGEE. Trimming took 10 bases from V and 0 from J, leaving 13 bases between them. The CDR3 bases are TGTGCCGGAGACGGGCAGTTGAACACTGAAGCTTTCTTT. It codes for CAGDGQLNTEAFF.

The chain uses TRBV10-3 and TRBJ2-2; the D is unclear. Germline V CDR1 and CDR2: ENHRY, SYGVKD. The CDR3 extends over 12 amino acids. V lost 7 bases to trimming and J lost 1 base, with 4 bases between them. The CDR3 region has the DNA TGTGCCATCAACGGGAACACCGGGGAGCTGTTTTTT. Translated: CAINGNTGELFF.

CDR3 nucleotides: TGTGCCAGCAGCGCTTTATCAAAGACTGAAGCTTTCTTT. The encoded protein is CASSALSKTEAFF. The V gene is TRBV7-2, the J gene TRBJ1-1; no clear D gene. CDR3 length: 13 amino acids. Between the trimmed V and J ends, which lost 5 bases and 5 bases, there was a span of 12 bases. Germline V gene sequence: CDR1 SGHTA, CDR2 FQGNSA.

J is TRBJ2-2 and V is TRBV6-5, with 9 bases fitting TRBD2. V lost 6 bases and J lost 4; bases outside the gene matches: 6. The CDR3 is 15 residues long. Germline CDR1 and CDR2: MNHEY and SVGAGI. The CDR3 DNA reads as TGTGCCAGCAGAACCGGGACTAGCAGCACCGGGGAGCTGTTTTTT. It specifies CASRTGTSSTGELFF.

This clone was found once. The rearrangement links TRBV7-2 to TRBJ1-2; D gene ambiguous. The CDR3 sequence is 12 residues long. V lost 5 bases and J lost 5, with 9 bases in between. Germline loops: CDR1 SGHTA, CDR2 FQGNSA. Written as DNA, the CDR3 is TGTGCCAGCAGCCCAACGTCTTATGGCTACACCTTC. It codes for CASSPTSYGYTF.

The chain is built from TRBV3-1 (or the pseudogene TRBV3-2) and TRBJ1-5; D possibly corresponds to TRBD1 (6 bases). Trimming left V 5 bases short and J 3 bases short, with 14 bases between. Germline assignment: CDR1 LGHDT and CDR2 YNNKEL (reference sequence). The CDR3 sequence is 15 residues long. CDR3 in amino acids: CASSSNDRPNQPQHF. The CDR3 region has the DNA TGTGCCAGCAGCTCGAATGACAGGCCCAATCAGCCCCAGCATTTT.

The J gene is TRBJ2-4, the V gene TRBV10-3; D is uncertain. The germline gives CDR1 ENHRY, CDR2 SYGVKD. V lost 2 bases to trimming and J lost 5 bases, with 4 bases between them. This CDR3 comprises 12 residues. CDR3 DNA sequence: TGTGCCATCAGTGAGGGTGAAAACATTCAGTACTTC. Its translation is CAISEGENIQYF.

The chain combines TRBV2 with TRBJ2-2; the D is unclear. Trimming cost V 5 bases and J 3 bases, with 10 bases left between them. The V gene's germline CDR1 is SNHLY and CDR2 FYNNEI. The CDR3 sequence is 14 residues long. CDR3 sequence reads: CASSMGYYTGELFF. CDR3 in DNA: TGTGCCAGCAGTATGGGCTACTACACCGGGGAGCTGTTTTTT.

The J gene is TRBJ1-2, the V gene TRBV19, with TRBD1 matching 9 bases. CDR3 length: 14 residues. In germline, CDR1 is LNHDA, CDR2 SQIVND (reference sequence). Trimming at V came to 5 bases and at J to 4 bases, leaving 5 bases not matched to a gene. The CDR3 spells CASSEEQGAYGYTF. CDR3 sequence (DNA): TGTGCCAGTAGTGAGGAACAGGGGGCCTATGGCTACACCTTC. Full variable domain (rest looked up from reference TRBV19 and TRBJ1-2): DGGITQSPKYLFRKEGQNVTLSCEQNLNHDAMYWYRQDPGQGLRLIYYSQIVNDFQKGDIAEGYSVSREKKESFPLTVTSAQKNPTAFYLCASSEEQGAYGYTFGSGTRLTVV.

The chain combines TRBV15 with TRBJ2-2, with D perhaps matching TRBD1 (5 bases). The germline CDR1 and CDR2 sequences are LNHNV and YYDKDF (reference sequence). The CDR3 has 16 residues. V was shortened by 0 bases and J by 0 bases, with 8 bases between the two germline ends. The CDR3 loop reads CATSRETATNTGELFF. The CDR3 nucleotides read TGTGCCACCAGCAGAGAGACAGCTACGAACACCGGGGAGCTGTTTTTT.

The V and J genes are TRBV19 and TRBJ1-1; possibly TRBD1 for D (5 bases). Trimming stripped 8 bases from V and 0 bases from J, with 13 bases between. Germline loops: CDR1 LNHDA, CDR2 SQIVND (reference sequence). This CDR3 has 14 residues. The CDR3 region is CASLPGRLNTEAFF. CDR3 nucleotide sequence: TGTGCCAGTCTCCCGGGACGTTTGAACACTGAAGCTTTCTTT. The whole variable domain, remainder taken from reference TRBV19 and TRBJ1-1, is DGGITQSPKYLFRKEGQNVTLSCEQNLNHDAMYWYRQDPGQGLRLIYYSQIVNDFQKGDIAEGYSVSREKKESFPLTVTSAQKNPTAFYLCASLPGRLNTEAFFGQGTRLTVV.

The chain uses TRBV4-2 and TRBJ1-5, with 10 bases lining up with TRBD1. This CDR3 comprises 15 residues. The germline V gene encodes CDR1 LGHNA and CDR2 YNFKEQ. With 0 bases clipped from V and 8 bases from J, the junction kept 4 bases outside the gene matches. CDR3 loop: CASSQDAGQGKPQHF. The CDR3 nucleotides read TGTGCCAGCAGCCAAGATGCGGGACAGGGGAAGCCCCAGCATTTT.

The J gene is TRBJ2-3, the V gene TRBV14; D is perhaps TRBD2 (5 bases). The germline V gene has CDR1 SGHDN and CDR2 FVKESK. There are 15 residues in the CDR3. Trimming removed 1 base at V and 2 bases at J, with 10 bases between. The CDR3 DNA sequence: TGTGCCAGCAGCCAAGTATGGGGAGTCACAGATACGCAGTATTTT. Its translation: CASSQVWGVTDTQYF.

The chain combines TRBV30 with TRBJ1-5, with a possible D match to TRBD1 (5 bases). Germline loops: CDR1 GTSNPN, CDR2 SVGIG (reference sequence). V lost 0 bases and J lost 4, with 7 bases in between. This CDR3 is 13 amino acids long. DNA for the CDR3: TGTGCCTGGAGTGTTGGGACGAATCAGCCCCAGCATTTT. Translation: CAWSVGTNQPQHF.

The chain joins TRBV7-2 to TRBJ2-5, with TRBD2 matching 7 bases. The CDR3 sequence is 14 residues long. The V segment lost 5 bases and the J segment 5 bases; nucleotides outside the gene matches: 8. From germline, CDR1 is SGHTA and CDR2 FQGNSA. In DNA, the CDR3 is TGTGCCAGCAGCCCGTTGGGGGGGGTGGAGACCCAGTACTTC. It codes for CASSPLGGVETQYF.

This chain connects TRBV20-1 to TRBJ2-5; D call uncertain. The CDR3 covers 11 residues. Germline values: CDR1 DFQATT, CDR2 SNEGSKA (reference sequence). V gave up 6 bases and J gave up 3 bases, with 8 bases separating them. CDR3 loop: CSASPEETQYF. CDR3 sequence (DNA): TGCAGTGCCAGCCCAGAAGAGACCCAGTACTTC.